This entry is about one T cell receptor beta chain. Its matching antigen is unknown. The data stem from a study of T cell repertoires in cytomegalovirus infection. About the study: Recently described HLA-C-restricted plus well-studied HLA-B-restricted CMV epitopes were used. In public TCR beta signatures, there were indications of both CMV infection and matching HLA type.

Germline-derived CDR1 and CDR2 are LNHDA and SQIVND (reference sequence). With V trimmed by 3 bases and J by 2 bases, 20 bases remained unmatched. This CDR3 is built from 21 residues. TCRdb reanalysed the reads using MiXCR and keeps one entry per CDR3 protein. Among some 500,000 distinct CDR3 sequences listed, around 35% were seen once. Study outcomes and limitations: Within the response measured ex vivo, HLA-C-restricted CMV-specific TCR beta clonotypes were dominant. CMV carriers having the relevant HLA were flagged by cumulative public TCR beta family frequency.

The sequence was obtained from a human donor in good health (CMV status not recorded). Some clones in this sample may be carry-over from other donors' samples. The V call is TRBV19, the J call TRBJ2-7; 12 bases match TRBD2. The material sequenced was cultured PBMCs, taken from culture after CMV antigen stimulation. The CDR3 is CASSMFHSGTGRLAGAYEQYF. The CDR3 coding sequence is TGTGCCAGTAGTATGTTCCACTCCGGGACAGGAAGACTAGCGGGAGCCTACGAGCAGTACTTC.